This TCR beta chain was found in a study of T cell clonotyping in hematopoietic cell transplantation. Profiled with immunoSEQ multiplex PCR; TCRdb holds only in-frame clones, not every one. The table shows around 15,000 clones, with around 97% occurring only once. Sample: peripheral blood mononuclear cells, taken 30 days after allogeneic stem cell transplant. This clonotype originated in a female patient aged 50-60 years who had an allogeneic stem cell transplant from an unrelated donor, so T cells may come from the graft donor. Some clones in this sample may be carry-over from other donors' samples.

The DNA of the CDR3 is TGTGCCACAGCAGGGAACGACTATGGCTACACCTTC. Protein sequence: CATAGNDYGYTF. The V and J genes are TRBV10-3 and TRBJ1-2, with a tentative D call TRBD1 (5 bases). Germline V gene data show CDR1 as ENHRY and CDR2 as SYGVKD. Trimming removed 10 bases at V and 3 bases at J, with 12 bases between. CDR3 length: 12 amino acids.